Below are 2 T cell receptor beta chains sequenced from a single sample in a study of T-cell memory formation after mild COVID-19 (dated by TCRdb to about 2021). Library preparation was by 5' RACE. TCRdb shows the sequencer as Illumina NovaSeq 6000. TCRdb ran its own pipeline on the public reads, namely fastp trimming at Q25 and MiXCR clone calling, and kept in-frame beta chains. Records with the same CDR3 protein are collapsed into one entry carrying the most frequent genes and DNA. The sample table holds 140,000 or so distinct CDR3 sequences, of which more than 13% were seen once. Together, the top ten hold under 30% of the sample. Sequencing was performed on PBMCs or a T cell subset sorted from them (not recorded which). The receptors originated from an adult woman who had mild COVID-19 (a few samples of this study predate the infection). The sample titles of this study are shuffled in the database, so cell type and time point are left out; the donor was told from shared clones.

This clonotype occurred a few times. The chain couples TRBV29-1 to TRBJ2-7; 10 nucleotides line up with TRBD2. CDR3 length: 14 amino acids. CDR1 is SQVTM, CDR2 ANQGSEA, per germline. The trim removed 6 bases at V and 3 bases at J, leaving 8 bases unmatched. The CDR3, as DNA: TGCAGCGTCCAAAGCGGGAGGGGTGACTACGAGCAGTACTTC. Its translation is CSVQSGRGDYEQYF.

This clonotype was detected ten times or more. V gene TRBV7-8 combines with J gene TRBJ2-3; tentative D call: TRBD2 (5 bases). Between the trimmed V and J ends, which lost 4 bases and 1 base, there was a span of 15 bases. The length of the CDR3 is 16 residues. Per germline, CDR1 SGHVS and CDR2 FQNEAQ. The CDR3, as DNA: TGTGCCAGCAGCTCCCGGACTGTACTAGGCACAGATACGCAGTATTTT. Amino acids: CASSSRTVLGTDTQYF.